In its sample, the clone carrying this T cell receptor (beta chain) was seen a few times. Sequenced by immunoSEQ multiplex PCR; TCRdb stores in-frame clones only, minus some. The table records about 27,000 clones, about 80% of them present only once. The data are from a study of blood T cell repertoires in COVID-19. In the study overall: Both acute and convalescent COVID-19 samples were obtained from the United States, Italy and Spain.

CDR1 MGHDK and CDR2 SYGVNS come from the germline V gene. The ends lost 10 bases at V and 8 bases at J; junction bases unmatched: 7. CDR3 length: 12 amino acids. This clonotype originated in a man in his 70s with active COVID-19. Sequenced: peripheral blood. This rearrangement joins TRBV25-1 to TRBJ1-4; TRBD1 agrees at 7 bases. The CDR3 bases are TGTGCCATCGGGGACAGTGGCGAAAAACTGTTTTTT. Translation: CAIGDSGEKLFF. The full variable domain, rest sourced from reference TRBV25-1 and TRBJ1-4, is EADIYQTPRYLVIGTGKKITLECSQTMGHDKMYWYQQDPGMELHLIHYSYGVNSTEKGDLSSESTVSRIRTEHFPLTLESARPSHTSQYLCAIGDSGEKLFFGSGTQLSVL.